Described below is a single T cell receptor beta chain sequence and its context. No antigen is known for it. The sample is drawn from a study of blood T cells in healthy people across ages. Notes on the study in general: Donor CMV infection status was unknown, possibly confounding age-related changes in expanded clonotypes.

PCR was performed a second time for roughly 7 to 12 cycles using a sample-barcoded 5' primer and a J-beta primer mix. TCRdb passed the 5' RACE reads through MiXCR, listing each CDR3 protein once. Among approximately 800,000 distinct CDR3 sequences listed, 58% were seen once. The CDR3 sequence is 14 residues long. The V gene's germline CDR1 is SEHNR and CDR2 FQNEAQ (reference sequence). V was clipped by 8 bases and J by 2 bases; unmatched bases: 8. This sequence was found in a young man in good health. Sequenced material: blood. The rearrangement uses TRBV7-9 and TRBJ2-7; 8 bases fit TRBD1. CDR3 sequence reads: CASGRDRFPYEQYF. The DNA of the CDR3 is TGTGCCAGCGGCCGGGACAGGTTCCCCTACGAGCAGTACTTC. The full variable domain, completed using reference TRBV7-9 and TRBJ2-7, is DTGVSQNPRHKITKRGQNVTFRCDPISEHNRLYWYRQTLGQGPEFLTYFQNEAQLEKSRLLSDRFSAERPKGSFSTLEIQRTEQGDSAMYLCASGRDRFPYEQYFGPGTRLTVT.